The 24 T cell receptor beta chains below come from one sample, sequenced in a study of molecular identifiers for immune sequencing clone quantification. TCRdb reanalysed the PCR reads using MiXCR and keeps one entry per CDR3 protein. Here the sample spans more than 450,000 distinct CDR3 sequences, 25% being singletons. The sample taken for sequencing was naive CD8+ T cells from blood, with Jurkat cell RNA spiked in. This sample's subset: FACS-sorted CD8+CD4-CCR7+CD45RA+ naive T cells. These receptors all come from a human donor in good health. Some libraries in this study had Jurkat cell RNA spiked in.

This clonotype was counted ten times or more. The V gene is TRBV7-2, the J gene TRBJ2-3, with no clear D. Per the germline V gene, CDR1 is SGHTA and CDR2 is FQGNSA. Trimming shortened V by 1 base and J by 0 bases, and 17 bases separated the two germline ends. There are 18 residues in the CDR3. The CDR3 region has the DNA TGTGCCAGCAGCTTAGAGTTGTGGTCAGGAGCTAGCACAGATACGCAGTATTTT. Translating it yields CASSLELWSGASTDTQYF.

This rearrangement joins TRBV10-3 to TRBJ2-2; D is tentatively TRBD1 or TRBD2 (5 bases each). The germline gives CDR1 ENHRY, CDR2 SYGVKD. V lost 10 bases to trimming and J lost 11 bases, with 23 bases between them. This CDR3 is 14 amino acids long. The CDR3 nucleotides read TGTGCCACCCGGGACCCAACGAACACCGTAGAGCTGTTTTTT. Translation gives CATRDPTNTVELFF.

The chain is built from TRBV29-1 and TRBJ2-1; TRBD2 aligns across 7 bases. The germline gives CDR1 SQVTM, CDR2 ANQGSEA. V lost 4 bases, J lost 10 bases, and 7 bases stayed unmatched. The CDR3 length is 12 residues. Written as DNA, the CDR3 is TGCAGCGTTGTCTCGCGAGCGGGGGAGCAGTTCTTC. It yields the protein CSVVSRAGEQFF.

In this sample, this clonotype turned up many times. The chain uses TRBV10-3 and TRBJ2-7, with 9 nucleotides matching TRBD1. V trimming: 3 bases; J trimming: 3 bases; junction bases outside the gene matches: 6. The CDR3 has 15 amino acids. The V gene's germline CDR1 is ENHRY and CDR2 SYGVKD. This CDR3 reads CAISDSGTGIYEQYF. CDR3 in DNA: TGTGCCATCAGTGATTCGGGGACAGGGATCTACGAGCAGTACTTC.

This clonotype was recorded at least ten times. This rearrangement joins TRBV12-3 or TRBV12-4 to TRBJ1-5; D is perhaps TRBD1 (6 bases). This CDR3 region has 15 residues. Between the trimmed V and J ends, which lost 7 bases and 6 bases, there was a span of 19 bases. CDR3 bases: TGTGCCAGCACCTTATACCCAGGGGCCCGTCAGCCCCAGCATTTT. This encodes CASTLYPGARQPQHF.

The rearrangement joins TRBV20-1 to TRBJ2-7; 7 bases are shared with TRBD2. Germline loops: CDR1 DFQATT, CDR2 SNEGSKA (reference sequence). V shed 6 bases, J shed 0 bases, and the junction held 11 bases outside the gene matches. The CDR3 is 15 residues long. CDR3 in amino acids: CSAYPYSGSSYEQYF. CDR3 sequence (DNA): TGCAGTGCGTACCCCTATAGCGGGTCCTCCTACGAGCAGTACTTC.

The chain carries TRBV13 and TRBJ2-1, with D perhaps TRBD1 or TRBD2 (5 bases each). Germline assignment: CDR1 PRHDT and CDR2 FYEKMQ (reference sequence). This CDR3 region has 13 residues. The ends were cut back, 1 base at V and 13 bases at J, with 14 bases in the middle. Here the CDR3 DNA reads TGTGCCAGCAGCTTAGTGGGGGAGCCGAACCAGTTCTTC. Its protein product is CASSLVGEPNQFF.

The J gene is TRBJ2-4, the V gene TRBV6-6; 12 bases map to TRBD2. CDR1 and CDR2 from the germline V gene are MNHNY and SVGAGI (reference sequence). Losses at the gene ends were 8 bases for V and 4 bases for J; bases not matched to a gene: 15. The CDR3 spans 18 residues. This CDR3 reads CASGDSLLAGGLKNIQYF. In DNA form, the CDR3 reads TGTGCCAGCGGAGACTCCCTGCTAGCGGGAGGGCTTAAAAACATTCAGTACTTC.

This chain uses TRBV7-9 with TRBJ2-7; D remains ambiguous. This CDR3 contains 13 residues. Per germline, CDR1 SEHNR and CDR2 FQNEAQ (reference sequence). Trimming cost V 7 bases and J 0 bases, with 10 bases left between them. The CDR3 loop reads CASKDGPSYEQYF. In DNA form, the CDR3 reads TGTGCCAGCAAGGACGGACCCTCCTACGAGCAGTACTTC.

This clonotype was detected many times. The chain joins TRBV27 to TRBJ1-5; a weak D match, TRBD1 (5 bases). The V gene lost 1 base and the J gene lost 4 bases, with 14 bases spanning the gap. The CDR3 runs 16 residues. Germline V gene lookup returns CDR1 MNHEY and CDR2 SMNVEV (reference sequence). The CDR3 sequence: CASSLLGDSSNQPQHF. The CDR3 DNA reads TGTGCCAGCAGTTTATTGGGCGACAGCAGTAATCAGCCCCAGCATTTT.

This clonotype has only a few counts. The J gene is TRBJ1-3, the V gene TRBV20-1; the D is unclear. V lost 1 base to trimming and J lost 2 bases, with 15 bases between them. The CDR3 has 16 residues. Germline V gives CDR1 DFQATT, CDR2 SNEGSKA (reference sequence). This chain's CDR3 is CSARGYLESTGNTIYF. CDR3 in DNA: TGCAGTGCTAGAGGCTATCTGGAGTCGACTGGAAACACCATATATTTT.

Only a few counts were recorded for this clonotype. The rearrangement links TRBV19 to TRBJ1-2; D remains ambiguous. Germline assignment: CDR1 LNHDA and CDR2 SQIVND (reference sequence). The CDR3 runs to 15 residues. Trimming shortened V by 4 bases and J by 3 bases, and 15 bases separated the two germline ends. The CDR3 DNA sequence: TGTGCCAGTAGTACCCTCCCCGACGGGGACTATGGCTACACCTTC. Amino acid sequence: CASSTLPDGDYGYTF.

This chain uses TRBV19 with TRBJ1-5, with D possibly being TRBD1 (5 bases). CDR3 length: 16 residues. Germline CDR1 is LNHDA and CDR2 is SQIVND (reference sequence). The V gene lost 4 bases and the J gene lost 5 bases, with 18 bases spanning the gap. Here the CDR3 reads CASSTVSRGYDQPQHF. In DNA form, the CDR3 reads TGTGCCAGTAGTACGGTTTCTAGGGGTTACGATCAGCCCCAGCATTTT.

In the case of this clonotype: A read error is possible here, since a much larger clone lies one base away. V is TRBV28 and J is TRBJ2-3; D unresolved. Per germline, CDR1 MDHEN and CDR2 SYDVKM. V dropped 5 bases and J dropped 7 bases, with 7 bases sitting between them. This CDR3 is built from 11 residues. As DNA, the CDR3 is TGTGCCAGCAGTGCCCCACATACGCAGTATTTT. It yields the protein CASSAPHTQYF. Full variable domain (rest looked up from reference TRBV28 and TRBJ2-3): DVKVTQSSRYLVKRTGEKVFLECVQDMDHENMFWYRQDPGLGLRLIYFSYDVKMKEKGDIPEGYSVSREKKERFSLILESASTNQTSMYLCASSAPHTQYFGPGTRLTVL.

The chain couples TRBV27 to TRBJ2-7, with 15 positions matching TRBD2. Germline-derived CDR1 and CDR2 are MNHEY and SMNVEV (reference sequence). V lost 8 bases to trimming and J lost 7 bases; unmatched junction nucleotides: 9. CDR3 length equals 15 residues. CDR3 amino acids: CASAPGTSGRREQYF. The CDR3 DNA reads TGTGCCAGCGCACCCGGGACTAGCGGGAGGAGAGAGCAGTACTTC.

In regard to this clonotype: With a much larger clone just one base away, this may be a read error. V usage is TRBV6-5 and J usage is TRBJ2-7, with D tentatively TRBD2 (6 bases). This CDR3 contains 13 residues. CDR1 is MNHEY and CDR2 is SVGAGI in the germline V gene. The CDR3 reads CASAAGQGYERYF. CDR3 bases: TGTGCCAGCGCCGCGGGGCAGGGCTACGAGCGGTACTTC.

This clonotype was counted a few times. This sequence joins TRBV14 and TRBJ2-7; unclear D gene. From germline, CDR1 is SGHDN and CDR2 FVKESK. V was cut by 4 bases and J by 7 bases, with 11 bases left in between. The CDR3 runs to 12 residues. The CDR3 nucleotides are TGTGCCAGCAGCCTTGCCCCTACGGAGCAGTACTTC. Protein sequence: CASSLAPTEQYF.

J is TRBJ2-1 and V is TRBV29-1; no clear D. There are 11 residues in the CDR3. Per the germline V gene, CDR1 is SQVTM and CDR2 is ANQGSEA. Deletions cut 4 bases from V and 10 bases from J, with 11 bases between. CDR3 residues: CSVGEYQEQFF. In DNA form, the CDR3 reads TGCAGCGTTGGTGAATATCAAGAGCAGTTCTTC.

This clonotype was recorded many times. The chain recombines TRBV19 with TRBJ2-7; D might be TRBD2 (6 bases). The germline V and J ends were trimmed by 1 base and 7 bases, with 11 bases remaining between them. The V gene's germline CDR1 is LNHDA and CDR2 SQIVND (reference sequence). This CDR3 region has 13 residues. CDR3 region: CASSIGRDQEQYF. As DNA, the CDR3 is TGTGCCAGTAGTATAGGGCGGGACCAGGAGCAGTACTTC. Looking up the rest from reference TRBV19 and TRBJ2-7 gives the full variable domain: DGGITQSPKYLFRKEGQNVTLSCEQNLNHDAMYWYRQDPGQGLRLIYYSQIVNDFQKGDIAEGYSVSREKKESFPLTVTSAQKNPTAFYLCASSIGRDQEQYFGPGTRLTVT.

J is TRBJ2-1 and V is TRBV28; TRBD2 matches 11 bases. From germline, CDR1 is MDHEN and CDR2 SYDVKM. V was pared by 6 bases and J by 5 bases, with 9 bases of the junction left unmatched. This CDR3 has 16 residues. DNA for the CDR3: TGTGCCAGCAGAAAGGGGACTAGCGGCACGAACAATGAGCAGTTCTTC. Translating it yields CASRKGTSGTNNEQFF.

In its sample, this clonotype was seen many times. The chain recombines TRBV14 with TRBJ2-7; TRBD1 is a possible D gene (6 bases). V shed 0 bases and J shed 3 bases, with 15 bases lying between them. The CDR3 runs 16 residues. Germline-derived CDR1 and CDR2 are SGHDN and FVKESK. The CDR3 reads CASSQDGQQRGYEQYF. As DNA, the CDR3 is TGTGCCAGCAGCCAAGATGGACAGCAACGAGGCTACGAGCAGTACTTC. Combining the CDR3 with reference TRBV14 and TRBJ2-7 gives the whole variable domain EAGVTQFPSHSVIEKGQTVTLRCDPISGHDNLYWYRRVMGKEIKFLLHFVKESKQDESGMPNNRFLAERTGGTYSTLKVQPAELEDSGVYFCASSQDGQQRGYEQYFGPGTRLTVT.

In regard to this clonotype: A much larger clone sits a single nucleotide away, making a read error possible. The chain combines TRBV13 with TRBJ1-1; a possible D gene is TRBD1 (5 bases). This CDR3 has 12 amino acids. From germline, CDR1 is PRHDT and CDR2 FYEKMQ (reference sequence). The CDR3 region has the DNA TGTGCCAGCAGCACCCGGGGCACTGAAGCTTCCTTT. It translates to CASSTRGTEASF.

This rearrangement joins TRBV19 to TRBJ1-1; unclear D gene. CDR1 and CDR2 from the germline V gene are LNHDA and SQIVND (reference sequence). This CDR3 comprises 19 residues. V was clipped by 0 bases and J by 1 base, with 21 bases between them. The CDR3 protein is CASSIDLSVGQNENTEAFF. CDR3 DNA sequence: TGTGCCAGTAGTATAGATCTATCCGTGGGTCAGAACGAGAACACTGAAGCTTTCTTT.

Of note for this clonotype: A much more abundant neighbour one base away suggests this may be a read error. The final CDR3 position lacks the conserved phenylalanine or tryptophan, pointing to a likely read error. The genes are TRBV5-3 and TRBJ2-3; D call uncertain. TRBV5-3 is designated an ORF whose function remains uncertain. The length of the CDR3 is 15 residues. The DNA of the CDR3 is TGTGCCAGCAGCTTTGGGCTCCTTGGAACAGATACGCAGTATCTT. Its protein product is CASSFGLLGTDTQYL.